The 15 T cell receptor beta chains in this list originate from one sample, sequenced in a study of cytomegalovirus exposure and HLA in healthy donors. In the PCR, 60 Vbeta and 13 Jbeta primers were used. Here immunoSEQ multiplex PCR was the method, and the copy in TCRdb shows in-frame clones only, minus some. The data show 150,000 to 200,000 clones, around 80% seen once. Sequenced sample: PBMCs. These receptors all come from a woman aged 40-49 years in good health and CMV-seropositive.

The J gene is TRBJ2-5, the V gene TRBV2, with a weak D call TRBD2 (6 bases). The CDR3 has 13 amino acids. V shed 9 bases and J shed 7 bases, with 18 bases lying between them. CDR1 is SNHLY, CDR2 FYNNEI, per germline. CDR3 amino acids: CASSGEATRTQYF. CDR3 DNA sequence: TGTGCCAGTTCTGGGGAGGCTACAAGGACCCAGTACTTC.

The chain has TRBV18 and TRBJ2-1; the D is unclear. The V end lost 3 bases, the J end lost 7 bases, and 10 bases lay between the germline ends. The germline V gene encodes CDR1 KGHSH and CDR2 LQKENI. The CDR3 has 13 residues. CDR3 nucleotide sequence: TGTGCCAGCTCACCGGCAGGCCTGAATGAGCAGTTCTTC. This encodes CASSPAGLNEQFF.

J is TRBJ2-3 and V is TRBV28; D remains ambiguous. CDR3 length: 12 residues. Germline V gene lookup returns CDR1 MDHEN and CDR2 SYDVKM. V was clipped by 2 bases and J by 6 bases, with 6 bases between them. CDR3 protein: CASSLRWDTQYF. Here the CDR3 DNA reads TGTGCCAGCAGTTTACGGTGGGATACGCAGTATTTT. The full variable domain, rest sourced from reference TRBV28 and TRBJ2-3, is DVKVTQSSRYLVKRTGEKVFLECVQDMDHENMFWYRQDPGLGLRLIYFSYDVKMKEKGDIPEGYSVSREKKERFSLILESASTNQTSMYLCASSLRWDTQYFGPGTRLTVL.

The rearrangement links TRBV28 to TRBJ1-2; 7 bases agree with TRBD1. CDR1 and CDR2 from the germline V gene are MDHEN and SYDVKM. The V segment lost 5 bases and the J segment 0 bases; nucleotides outside the gene matches: 6. The CDR3 consists of 15 residues. The CDR3 sequence: CASSGSGTANYGYTF. CDR3 sequence (DNA): TGTGCCAGCAGTGGCTCCGGGACAGCTAACTATGGCTACACCTTC.

V and J are TRBV5-1 and TRBJ1-3; D remains unclear. The CDR3 has 16 amino acids. The germline V and J ends were trimmed by 2 bases and 11 bases, with 23 bases remaining between them. Germline CDR1 SGHRS, CDR2 YFSETQ. CDR3 residues: CASSFGPGQREYAIYF. The CDR3 DNA follows: TGCGCCAGCAGCTTCGGTCCCGGCCAGCGGGAATACGCCATATATTTT.

The chain employs TRBV23-1 and TRBJ2-4; 7 bases line up with TRBD1. TRBV23-1 is an ORF; its function is uncertain. Trimming at V came to 0 bases and at J to 2 bases, leaving 13 bases not matched to a gene. CDR3 length: 19 residues. The CDR3 region is CASSQSKGACVRPKNIQYF. The CDR3 DNA reads as TGCGCCAGCAGTCAATCGAAGGGGGCGTGTGTCCGGCCCAAAAACATTCAGTACTTC.

This chain connects TRBV9 to TRBJ1-1; possibly TRBD1 for D (6 bases). There are 14 residues in the CDR3. The V gene's germline CDR1 is SGDLS and CDR2 YYNGEE. Trimming removed 2 bases from V and 5 bases from J, with 13 bases in between. CDR3 loop: CASSVSEGGTEAFF. For the CDR3, the DNA is TGTGCCAGCAGCGTCTCGGAGGGGGGGACTGAAGCTTTCTTT. The variable domain in full, completed from reference TRBV9 and TRBJ1-1, reads DSGVTQTPKHLITATGQRVTLRCSPRSGDLSVYWYQQSLDQGLQFLIQYYNGEERAKGNILERFSAQQFPDLHSELNLSSLELGDSALYFCASSVSEGGTEAFFGQGTRLTVV.

CDR3 DNA: TGTGCCAGCTCACTCCAGGGAGGGCCTGAGAGCTACACCTTC. Translating gives CASSLQGGPESYTF. The genes are TRBV18 and TRBJ1-2, with D tentatively TRBD1 (5 bases). V was pared by 4 bases and J by 9 bases, with 18 bases between. This CDR3 contains 14 residues. The germline CDR1 and CDR2 sequences are KGHSH and LQKENI.

This chain links TRBV7-9 with TRBJ1-4; 9 bases are a match to TRBD1. Trimming cost V 7 bases and J 8 bases; bases outside gene matches: 14. The CDR3 totals 16 residues. Germline V gene sequence: CDR1 SEHNR, CDR2 FQNEAQ (reference sequence). The CDR3 loop is CASNRTMGQGGEKLFF. CDR3 nucleotide sequence: TGTGCCAGCAACCGAACCATGGGACAGGGAGGCGAAAAACTGTTTTTT.

This chain connects TRBV6-1 to TRBJ2-1, with TRBD2 identical over 8 bases. Trimming cost V 5 bases and J 11 bases; bases outside gene matches: 5. The CDR3 totals 12 residues. The germline CDR1 and CDR2 sequences are MNHNS and SASEGT. The CDR3 loop is CASSFEREKQFF. CDR3 sequence (DNA): TGTGCCAGCAGTTTCGAGCGGGAGAAGCAGTTCTTC.

The rearrangement joins TRBV27 to TRBJ2-7, with D perhaps TRBD2 (6 bases). In germline, CDR1 is MNHEY, CDR2 SMNVEV (reference sequence). Trimming took 5 bases from V and 2 from J, leaving 13 bases between them. The CDR3 has 14 residues. The chain's CDR3 is CASSAGTQTYEQYF. CDR3 DNA sequence: TGTGCCAGCAGTGCCGGGACTCAGACCTACGAGCAGTACTTC.

V gene TRBV11-3 combines with J gene TRBJ2-7, with a weak D call TRBD1 (6 bases). CDR3 size: 14 residues. V lost 1 base, J lost 2 bases, and 9 bases lay in between. The V gene's germline CDR1 is SGHNT and CDR2 YENEEA. CDR3 sequence reads: CASSLAGVTYEQYF. The CDR3 region has the DNA TGTGCCAGCAGCTTAGCAGGGGTTACCTACGAGCAGTACTTC. The entire variable domain, with the rest obtained from reference TRBV11-3 and TRBJ2-7, is as follows: EAGVVQSPRYKIIEKKQPVAFWCNPISGHNTLYWYLQNLGQGPELLIRYENEEAVDDSQLPKDRFSAERLKGVDSTLKIQPAELGDSAVYLCASSLAGVTYEQYFGPGTRLTVT.

This clone appeared a single time. CDR3 nucleotides: TGTGCCAGCAGCTCTAGGGGGAACACCGGGGAGCTGTTTTTT. The encoded protein is CASSSRGNTGELFF. The chain uses TRBV11-3 and TRBJ2-2; tentative D call: TRBD1 (5 bases). The germline gives CDR1 SGHNT, CDR2 YENEEA. The CDR3 has 14 amino acids. V shed 4 bases and J shed 1 base, with 7 bases lying between them.

The V and J genes are TRBV5-8 and TRBJ1-5, with a weak D call TRBD1 (5 bases). Germline values: CDR1 SGHTS, CDR2 YDEGEE. V was shortened by 3 bases and J by 7 bases, with 17 bases between the two germline ends. This CDR3 contains 15 residues. In DNA, the CDR3 is TGTGCCAGCAGCTCGCTCGGACGGGGGAGCCAGCCCCAGCATTTT. Its protein is CASSSLGRGSQPQHF.

The chain carries TRBV18 and TRBJ1-3; D gene uncertain. The CDR3 loop spans 16 amino acids. Germline V gene sequence: CDR1 KGHSH, CDR2 LQKENI. The V end was cut by 0 bases, the J end by 1 base, with 10 bases between. CDR3 sequence (DNA): TGTGCCAGCTCACCACCAACAGCATTGTCTGGAAACACCATATATTTT. Its translation: CASSPPTALSGNTIYF.